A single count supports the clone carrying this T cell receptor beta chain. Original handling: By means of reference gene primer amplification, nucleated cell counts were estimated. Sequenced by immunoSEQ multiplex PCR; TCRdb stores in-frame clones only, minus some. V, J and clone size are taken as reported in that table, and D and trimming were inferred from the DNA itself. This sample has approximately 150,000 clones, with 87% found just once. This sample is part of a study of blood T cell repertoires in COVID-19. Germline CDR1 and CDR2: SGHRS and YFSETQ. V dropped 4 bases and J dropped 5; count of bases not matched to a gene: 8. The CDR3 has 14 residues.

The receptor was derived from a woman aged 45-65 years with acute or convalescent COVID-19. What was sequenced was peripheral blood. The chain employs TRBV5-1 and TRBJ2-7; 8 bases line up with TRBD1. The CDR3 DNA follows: TGCGCCAGCAGCGGTCAGGGGGCGCTGGACGAGCAGTACTTC. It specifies CASSGQGALDEQYF.